This T cell receptor (beta chain) was identified during a study of T cell clonality in common variable immunodeficiency. TCRdb's table, derived via immunoSEQ multiplex PCR, lists solely in-frame clones and lacks some. This sample has approximately 30,000 clones, each found more than once. Germline CDR1 reads LNHDA; CDR2 reads SQIVND (reference sequence). With V trimmed by 5 bases and J by 0 bases, 17 bases remained unmatched. This CDR3 spans 19 amino acids. This clone was detected only a few times. Its specificity is not known. The observed sequence ends 3 residues before the CDR3 terminus, with the missing tail filled in from the germline J gene. General study results and limits: Reportedly, TCR beta sequences from common variable immunodeficiency showed fewer deletions and N-nucleotide insertions.

The TCR comes from a human donor with common variable immunodeficiency. The rearrangement joins TRBV19 to TRBJ2-7, with TRBD2 matching over 9 bases. The source material was peripheral blood mononuclear cells. The sequenced CDR3 bases are TGTGCCAGTAGTCTAAAGACTAGCGGCGAAACTTTCAGCTCCTACGAG. It yields the protein CASSLKTSGETFSSYE. The full CDR3 protein reads CASSLKTSGETFSSYEQYF.